These T cell receptor beta chains were read from a single sample in a study of cytomegalovirus exposure and HLA in healthy donors. Assay used: immunoSEQ multiplex PCR; TCRdb lists only in-frame clones, some missing. The sample consists of fewer than 250,000 clones, approximately 80% of them appearing once. Sequenced: PBMCs. These receptors were taken from a boy aged 2 to 10 in good health and CMV-seronegative. Both conserved end residues are part of each CDR3. Fields, in order: J gene, D gene, clone size, V gene, CDR3 protein, CDR3 DNA. D genes are given only for firm matches. The listing skips clone size in some rows; elsewhere it reads once, few, many or a size class.

>TRBJ1-3|.|.|TRBV19
CASIVGSSGNTIYF
TGTGCCAGTATTGTGGGGAGCTCTGGAAACACCATATATTTT
>TRBJ2-2|.|.|TRBV21-1
CASSKTAREFPGELFF
TGTGCCAGCAGCAAAACGGCTAGGGAGTTCCCCGGGGAGCTGTTTTTT
>TRBJ1-1|.|few|TRBV2
CASRPQGGTEAFF
TGTGCCAGCAGACCCCAGGGCGGCACTGAAGCTTTCTTT
>TRBJ1-6|TRBD1|.|TRBV19
CASSFLPGQSVSTLHF
TGTGCCAGTAGTTTTCTACCGGGACAGTCTGTGTCGACCCTCCACTTT
>TRBJ1-1|.|.|TRBV6-1
CASITTSGFEAFF
TGTGCCAGCATTACTACATCGGGGTTTGAAGCTTTCTTT
>TRBJ1-1|TRBD1|.|TRBV27
CASSLSGGYMNTEAFF
TGTGCCAGCAGTTTATCAGGGGGCTATATGAACACTGAAGCTTTCTTT
>TRBJ1-4|.|.|TRBV11-2
CASSLGQVQGCGYEKLFF
TGTGCCAGCAGCTTAGGACAGGTCCAGGGGTGTGGTTATGAAAAACTGTTTTTT
>TRBJ1-2|.|.|TRBV6-4
CASSEIATNYGYTF
TGTGCCAGCAGTGAGATAGCTACTAACTATGGCTACACCTTC
>TRBJ1-1|.|.|TRBV4-1
CASSQQGYTEAFF
TGCGCCAGCAGCCAACAGGGCTACACTGAAGCTTTCTTT
>TRBJ1-1|.|.|TRBV6-8
CASYREEGENTEAFF
TGTGCCAGTTACAGGGAAGAGGGGGAGAACACTGAAGCTTTCTTT
>TRBJ2-7|TRBD1|.|TRBV5-8
CASSFWAGGSGYEQYF
TGTGCCAGCAGCTTTTGGGCAGGGGGCTCGGGGTACGAGCAGTACTTC
>TRBJ2-5|TRBD2|.|TRBV19
CASSTGLAGGQETQYF
TGTGCCAGTAGTACTGGACTAGCGGGGGGGCAAGAGACCCAGTACTTC
>TRBJ2-7|TRBD2|few|TRBV29-1
CSVHTSAEGYEQYF
TGCAGCGTTCATACTAGCGCTGAAGGCTACGAGCAGTACTTC
>TRBJ2-6|TRBD1|.|TRBV5-4
CASSSGQGGSGANVLTF
TGTGCCAGCAGCTCCGGACAGGGTGGGTCTGGGGCCAACGTCCTGACTTTC
>TRBJ2-7|.|.|TRBV27
CASSGPSGGGSYEQYF
TGTGCCAGCAGTGGCCCTAGCGGAGGGGGTTCCTACGAGCAGTACTTC
>TRBJ2-7|TRBD1|.|TRBV29-1
CSVGGQHSIYEQYF
TGCAGCGTTGGGGGACAGCACAGCATCTACGAGCAGTACTTC
>TRBJ2-5|TRBD1|.|TRBV27
CASRAGQGQGEQYF
TGTGCCAGCAGGGCGGGACAGGGGCAAGGGGAGCAGTACTTC
>TRBJ1-2|.|.|TRBV25-1
CASSEWTEKRLLNYGYTF
TGTGCCAGCAGTGAATGGACGGAGAAACGACTACTTAACTATGGCTACACCTTC
>TRBJ1-5|TRBD1|.|TRBV30
CASTPGGGNQPQHF
TGTGCCTCTACCCCAGGGGGCGGCAATCAGCCCCAGCATTTT
>TRBJ1-1|TRBD1|few|TRBV6-1
CASSPQGIKTEAFF
TGTGCCAGCAGTCCACAGGGGATAAAAACTGAAGCTTTCTTT
>TRBJ2-7|TRBD2|.|TRBV18
CASSPPLAGSYEQYF
TGTGCCAGCTCACCACCCCTAGCGGGATCCTACGAGCAGTACTTC
>TRBJ2-1|.|.|TRBV7-6
CASSSTNEQFF
TGTGCCAGCAGCTCGACTAATGAGCAGTTCTTC
>TRBJ2-5|TRBD2|.|TRBV30
CAWSDRGVGETQYF
TGTGCCTGGAGTGATCGGGGGGTCGGGGAGACCCAGTACTTC
>TRBJ2-2|TRBD1|.|TRBV7-9
CASSLWTGKAGELFF
TGTGCCAGCAGCTTGTGGACAGGGAAAGCCGGGGAGCTGTTTTTT
>TRBJ2-3|.|.|TRBV10-1
CASSGTGNTQYF
TGCGCCAGCAGTGGAACGGGTAATACGCAGTATTTT
>TRBJ2-3|TRBD2|once|TRBV13
CASSHHAGTSGITDTQYF
TGTGCCAGCAGCCACCACGCCGGGACTAGCGGTATCACAGATACGCAGTATTTT
>TRBJ1-3|.|.|TRBV7-6
CASSPEGSGNTIYF
TGTGCCAGCAGCCCCGAGGGATCTGGAAACACCATATATTTT
>TRBJ2-7|TRBD2|.|TRBV19
CASSILLAGGYEQYF
TGTGCCAGTAGTATCTTGCTAGCGGGAGGCTACGAGCAGTACTTC
>TRBJ1-2|.|.|TRBV11-2
CASSFFTGGNYGYTF
TGTGCCAGCAGCTTTTTCACCGGGGGGAACTATGGCTACACCTTC
>TRBJ1-2|TRBD1|.|TRBV2
CASSEAVPRIGRDRGRGYTF
TGTGCCAGCAGTGAAGCGGTTCCTCGCATCGGGAGGGACAGGGGGCGAGGCTACACCTTC
>TRBJ2-7|TRBD2|few|TRBV6-5
CASSYRRESYEQYF
TGTGCCAGCAGTTATCGGCGGGAGTCCTACGAGCAGTACTTC
>TRBJ1-6|.|.|TRBV19
CASSIARGSPLHF
TGTGCCAGTAGTATAGCCAGGGGTTCACCCCTCCACTTT
>TRBJ2-7|TRBD2|.|TRBV27
CASSPAFWGGEQYF
TGTGCCAGCAGCCCGGCCTTCTGGGGGGGCGAGCAGTACTTC
>TRBJ2-2|.|.|TRBV5-1
CASSFLGGTGTGELFF
TGCGCCAGCAGCTTTCTCGGGGGAACGGGCACCGGGGAGCTGTTTTTT
>TRBJ2-7|TRBD2|.|TRBV18
CASSPGAGPTSGSYEQYF
TGTGCCAGCTCACCGGGGGCAGGGCCCACTAGCGGGAGTTACGAGCAGTACTTC
>TRBJ1-1|.|.|TRBV6-6
CASRRASEAFF
TGTGCCAGCAGACGCGCTTCTGAAGCTTTCTTT
>TRBJ2-3|TRBD1|.|TRBV5-8
CASGTTPGQDTDTQYF
TGTGCCAGCGGGACCACCCCGGGACAGGACACAGATACGCAGTATTTT
>TRBJ2-3|TRBD2|.|TRBV29-1
CSVEDRVGAGGPTDTQYF
TGCAGCGTTGAAGATCGGGTTGGAGCGGGGGGTCCCACAGATACGCAGTATTTT
>TRBJ2-7|.|.|TRBV2
CASSGTGYEQYF
TGTGCCAGCAGTGGAACGGGATACGAGCAGTACTTC
>TRBJ2-1|TRBD2|.|TRBV7-2
CASSQASGRINEQFF
TGTGCCAGCAGCCAAGCTAGCGGGAGGATTAATGAGCAGTTCTTC
>TRBJ2-5|.|.|TRBV7-7
CASSLGPQETQYF
TGTGCTAGCAGCTTGGGCCCGCAAGAGACCCAGTACTTC
>TRBJ2-7|.|.|TRBV2
CASSESTGSYEQYF
TGTGCCAGCAGTGAATCGACAGGAAGCTACGAGCAGTACTTC
>TRBJ1-6|.|.|TRBV13
CASSFLAGDNSPLHF
TGTGCCAGCAGCTTCCTCGCAGGGGATAATTCACCCCTCCACTTT
>TRBJ1-6|.|.|TRBV15
CATSTPGGALHF
TGTGCCACCAGCACCCCGGGGGGGGCCCTCCACTTT
>TRBJ2-2|.|.|TRBV29-1
CSGGETDNTGELFF
TGCAGCGGGGGGGAGACAGACAACACCGGGGAGCTGTTTTTT
>TRBJ2-1|TRBD2|.|TRBV5-1
CASSFSGGEYNEQFF
TGCGCCAGCAGCTTTAGCGGGGGGGAGTACAATGAGCAGTTCTTC
>TRBJ2-6|.|.|TRBV9
CASRPDRPSGANVLTF
TGTGCCAGTCGCCCCGACAGACCCTCTGGGGCCAACGTCCTGACTTTC
>TRBJ1-2|TRBD1|.|TRBV29-1
CSAPTGGSGYTF
TGCAGCGCCCCGACAGGGGGGAGCGGCTACACCTTC
>TRBJ2-2|.|.|TRBV9
CASSPGGGGTGGELFF
TGTGCCAGCAGCCCCGGGGGCGGGGGTACCGGCGGGGAGCTGTTTTTT
>TRBJ1-2|.|.|TRBV29-1
CSVGLRGGHYGYTF
TGCAGCGTTGGACTACGCGGGGGCCACTATGGCTACACCTTC
>TRBJ1-6|TRBD1|.|TRBV2
CASIDDRENSPLHF
TGTGCCAGCATCGATGACAGGGAGAATTCACCCCTCCACTTT